What follows are 4 T cell receptor beta chains derived from one specimen sequenced in a study of OX40 agonist ivuxolimab in advanced cancers. Produced via immunoSEQ multiplex PCR; TCRdb's table is partial and in-frame only. Of about 79,000 clones detected, 92% appear once; the ten largest clones hold 0.5% to 0.6%. The sample was CD4+ or CD8+ T cells sorted from blood, taken in a trial of the OX40 agonist ivuxolimab. Receptors were obtained from an adult with an advanced solid tumor such as melanoma, head and neck, liver or kidney cancer.

This chain uses TRBV5-5 with TRBJ2-7, with D hard to call. The V end lost 0 bases, the J end lost 5 bases, and 6 bases lay between the germline ends. Germline lookup yields CDR1 SGHKS and CDR2 YYEKEE (reference sequence). This CDR3 spans 12 amino acids. CDR3 DNA: TGTGCCAGCAGCTTGGATCTCCACGAGCAGTACTTC. It yields the protein CASSLDLHEQYF.

The chain employs TRBV5-1 and TRBJ2-3; D may be TRBD1 or TRBD2 (5 bases each). V lost 0 bases and J lost 5, with 13 bases in between. Germline CDR1 reads SGHRS; CDR2 reads YFSETQ. CDR3 size: 15 residues. This chain's CDR3 is CASSLGGSDGDTQYF. The CDR3 nucleotides are TGCGCCAGCAGCTTGGGGGGGAGTGATGGAGATACGCAGTATTTT.

This clone has only one observation. The chain has TRBV4-3 and TRBJ2-3, with a possible D match to TRBD2 (5 bases). The CDR3 covers 15 residues. V was clipped by 1 base and J by 2 bases, with 10 bases between them. Germline-derived CDR1 and CDR2 are LGHNA and YSLEER. CDR3 in DNA: TGCGCCAGCAGCCAAGGGGGTCGGGACACAGATACGCAGTATTTT. Translating it yields CASSQGGRDTDTQYF.

The V gene is TRBV2, the J gene TRBJ2-2; a weak D match, TRBD1 (5 bases). The length of the CDR3 is 14 residues. Trimming removed 7 bases at V and 3 bases at J, with 12 bases between. CDR1 is SNHLY, CDR2 FYNNEI, per germline. The CDR3 DNA reads as TGTGCCAGCATAGGTACCAGGGACACCGGGGAGCTGTTTTTT. It specifies CASIGTRDTGELFF.